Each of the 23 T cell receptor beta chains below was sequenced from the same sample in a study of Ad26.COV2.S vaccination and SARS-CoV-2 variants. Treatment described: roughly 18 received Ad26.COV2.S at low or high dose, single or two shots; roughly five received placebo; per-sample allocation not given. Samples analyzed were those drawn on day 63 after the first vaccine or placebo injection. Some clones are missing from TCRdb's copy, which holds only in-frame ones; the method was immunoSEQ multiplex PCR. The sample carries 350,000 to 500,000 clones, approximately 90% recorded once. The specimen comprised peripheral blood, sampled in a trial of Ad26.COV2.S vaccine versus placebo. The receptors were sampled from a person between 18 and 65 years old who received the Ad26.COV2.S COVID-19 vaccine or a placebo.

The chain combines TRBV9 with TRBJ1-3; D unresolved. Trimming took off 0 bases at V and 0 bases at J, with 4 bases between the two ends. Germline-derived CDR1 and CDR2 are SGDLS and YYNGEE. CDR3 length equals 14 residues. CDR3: CASSVGRSGNTIYF. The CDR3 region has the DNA TGTGCCAGCAGCGTAGGACGCTCTGGAAACACCATATATTTT.

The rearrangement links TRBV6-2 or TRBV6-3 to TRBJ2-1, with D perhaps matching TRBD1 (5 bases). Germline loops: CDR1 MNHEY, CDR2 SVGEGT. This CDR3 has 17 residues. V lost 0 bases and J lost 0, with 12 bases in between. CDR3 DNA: TGTGCCAGCAGTTACTCGAGACAGACAAGCTCCTACAATGAGCAGTTCTTC. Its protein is CASSYSRQTSSYNEQFF.

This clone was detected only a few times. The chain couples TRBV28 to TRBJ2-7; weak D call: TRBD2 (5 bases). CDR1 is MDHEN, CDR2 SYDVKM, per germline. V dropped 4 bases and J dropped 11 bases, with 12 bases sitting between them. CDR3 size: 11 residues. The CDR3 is CASSWATGKYF. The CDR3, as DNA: TGTGCCAGCAGTTGGGCGACGGGGAAGTACTTC.

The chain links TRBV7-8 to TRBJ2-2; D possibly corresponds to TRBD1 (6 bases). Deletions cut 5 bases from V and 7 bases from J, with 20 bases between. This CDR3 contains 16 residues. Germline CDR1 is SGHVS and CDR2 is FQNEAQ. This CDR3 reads CASSQTGQRGIGELFF. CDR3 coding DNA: TGTGCCAGCAGCCAAACGGGACAAAGGGGAATCGGGGAGCTGTTTTTT.

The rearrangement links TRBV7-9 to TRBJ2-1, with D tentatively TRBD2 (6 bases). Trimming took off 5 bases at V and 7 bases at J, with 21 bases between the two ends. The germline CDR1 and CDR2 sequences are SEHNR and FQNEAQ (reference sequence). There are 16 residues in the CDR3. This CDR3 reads CASSPLSQTRVNEQFF. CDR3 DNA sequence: TGTGCCAGCAGCCCACTAAGCCAGACTAGGGTAAATGAGCAGTTCTTC.

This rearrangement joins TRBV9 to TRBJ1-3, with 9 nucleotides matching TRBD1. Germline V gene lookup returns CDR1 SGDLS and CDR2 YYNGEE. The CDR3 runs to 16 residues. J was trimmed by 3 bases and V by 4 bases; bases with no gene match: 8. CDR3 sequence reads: CASSRTGGADGNTIYF. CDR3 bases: TGTGCCAGCAGCCGTACAGGGGGCGCTGATGGAAACACCATATATTTT.

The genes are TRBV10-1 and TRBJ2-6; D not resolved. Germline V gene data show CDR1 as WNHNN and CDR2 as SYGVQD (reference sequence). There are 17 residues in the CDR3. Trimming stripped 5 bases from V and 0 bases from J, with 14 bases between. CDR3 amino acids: CASSCPTWDSGANVLTF. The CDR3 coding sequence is TGCGCCAGCAGTTGCCCCACGTGGGACTCTGGGGCCAACGTCCTGACTTTC.

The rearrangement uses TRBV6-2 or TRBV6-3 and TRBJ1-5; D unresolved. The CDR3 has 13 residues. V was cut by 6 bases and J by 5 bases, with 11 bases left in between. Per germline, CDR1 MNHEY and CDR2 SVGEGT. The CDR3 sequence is CASSNPPYQPQHF. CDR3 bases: TGTGCCAGCAGCAACCCTCCGTATCAGCCCCAGCATTTT.

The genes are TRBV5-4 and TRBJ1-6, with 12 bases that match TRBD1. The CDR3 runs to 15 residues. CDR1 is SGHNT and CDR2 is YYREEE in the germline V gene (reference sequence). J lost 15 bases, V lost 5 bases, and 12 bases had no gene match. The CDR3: CASSHYRDRGHILHF. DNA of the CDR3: TGTGCCAGCAGTCACTATCGGGACAGGGGGCATATCCTCCACTTT.

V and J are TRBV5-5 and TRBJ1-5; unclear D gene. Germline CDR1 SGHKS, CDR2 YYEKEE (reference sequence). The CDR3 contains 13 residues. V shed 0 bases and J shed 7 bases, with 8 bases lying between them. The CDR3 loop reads CASSLVERQPQHF. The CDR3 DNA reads TGTGCCAGCAGCTTGGTAGAGAGGCAGCCCCAGCATTTT.

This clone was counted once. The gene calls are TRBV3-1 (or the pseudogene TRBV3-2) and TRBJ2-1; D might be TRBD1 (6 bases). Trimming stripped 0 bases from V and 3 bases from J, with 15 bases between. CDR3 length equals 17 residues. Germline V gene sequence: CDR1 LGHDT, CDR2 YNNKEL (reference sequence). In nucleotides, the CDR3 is TGTGCCAGCAGCCAAGATGATGGGGGCCCGGTCTACAATGAGCAGTTCTTC. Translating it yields CASSQDDGGPVYNEQFF.

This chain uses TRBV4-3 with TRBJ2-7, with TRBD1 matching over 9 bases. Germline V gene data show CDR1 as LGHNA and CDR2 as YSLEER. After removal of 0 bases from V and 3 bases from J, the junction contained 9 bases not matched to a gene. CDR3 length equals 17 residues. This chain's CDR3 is CASSQESSDRGYYEQYF. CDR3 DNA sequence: TGCGCCAGCAGCCAAGAATCCTCGGACAGGGGTTACTACGAGCAGTACTTC.

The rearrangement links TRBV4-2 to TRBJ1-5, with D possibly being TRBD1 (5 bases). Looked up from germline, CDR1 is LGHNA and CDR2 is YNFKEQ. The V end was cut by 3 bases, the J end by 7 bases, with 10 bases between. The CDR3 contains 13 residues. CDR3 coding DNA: TGTGCCAGCAGCCACCAGGGAGGGCAGCCCCAGCATTTT. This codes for CASSHQGGQPQHF.

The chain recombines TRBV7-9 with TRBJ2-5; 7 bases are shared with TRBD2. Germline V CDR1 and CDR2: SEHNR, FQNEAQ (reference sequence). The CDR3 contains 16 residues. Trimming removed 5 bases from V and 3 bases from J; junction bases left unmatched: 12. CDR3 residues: CASSPSGRGREETQYF. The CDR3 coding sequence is TGTGCCAGCAGCCCCTCAGGGAGGGGAAGGGAAGAGACCCAGTACTTC.

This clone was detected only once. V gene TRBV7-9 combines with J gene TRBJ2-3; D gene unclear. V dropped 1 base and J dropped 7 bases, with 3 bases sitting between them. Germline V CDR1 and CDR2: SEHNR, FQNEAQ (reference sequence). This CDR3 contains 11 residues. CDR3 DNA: TGTGCCAGCAGCTTAGTAAATACGCAGTATTTT. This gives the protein CASSLVNTQYF. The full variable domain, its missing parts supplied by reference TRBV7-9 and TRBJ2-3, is DTGVSQNPRHKITKRGQNVTFRCDPISEHNRLYWYRQTLGQGPEFLTYFQNEAQLEKSRLLSDRFSAERPKGSFSTLEIQRTEQGDSAMYLCASSLVNTQYFGPGTRLTVL.

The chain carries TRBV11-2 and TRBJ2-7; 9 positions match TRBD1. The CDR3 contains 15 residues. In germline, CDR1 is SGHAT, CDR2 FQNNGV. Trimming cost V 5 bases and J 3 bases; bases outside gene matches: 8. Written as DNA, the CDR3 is TGTGCCAGCAGCCTGACAGGGGGGCTCCTCTACGAGCAGTACTTC. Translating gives CASSLTGGLLYEQYF. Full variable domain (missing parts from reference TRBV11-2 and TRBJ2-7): EAGVAQSPRYKIIEKRQSVAFWCNPISGHATLYWYQQILGQGPKLLIQFQNNGVVDDSQLPKDRFSAERLKGVDSTLKIQPAKLEDSAVYLCASSLTGGLLYEQYFGPGTRLTVT.

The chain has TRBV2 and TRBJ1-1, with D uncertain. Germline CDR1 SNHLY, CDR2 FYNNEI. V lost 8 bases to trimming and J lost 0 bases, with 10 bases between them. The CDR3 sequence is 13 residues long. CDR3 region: CASGSSMNTEAFF. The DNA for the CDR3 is TGTGCCAGCGGATCGTCCATGAACACTGAAGCTTTCTTT.

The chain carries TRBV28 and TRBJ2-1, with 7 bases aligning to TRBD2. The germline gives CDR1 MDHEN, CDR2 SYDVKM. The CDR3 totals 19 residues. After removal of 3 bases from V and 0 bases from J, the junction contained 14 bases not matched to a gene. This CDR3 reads CASSFRLAVRISSYNEQFF. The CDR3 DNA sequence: TGTGCCAGCAGTTTTCGGCTAGCGGTTCGGATAAGCTCCTACAATGAGCAGTTCTTC.

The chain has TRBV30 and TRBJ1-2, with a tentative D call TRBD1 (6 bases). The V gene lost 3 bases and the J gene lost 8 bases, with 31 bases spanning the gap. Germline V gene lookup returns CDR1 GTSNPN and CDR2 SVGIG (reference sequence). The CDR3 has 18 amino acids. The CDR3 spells CAWSLKVRGLHKGSGYTF. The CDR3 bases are TGTGCCTGGAGCCTAAAGGTCAGGGGCCTCCACAAAGGATCGGGCTACACCTTC. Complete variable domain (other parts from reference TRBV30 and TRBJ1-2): SQTIHQWPATLVQPVGSPLSLECTVEGTSNPNLYWYRQAAGRGLQLLFYSVGIGQISSEVPQNLSASRPQDRQFILSSKKLLLSDSGFYLCAWSLKVRGLHKGSGYTFGSGTRLTVV.

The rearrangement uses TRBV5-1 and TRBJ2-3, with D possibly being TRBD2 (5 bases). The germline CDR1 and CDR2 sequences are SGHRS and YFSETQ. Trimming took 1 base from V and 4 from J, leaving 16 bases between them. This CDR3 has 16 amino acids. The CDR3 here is CASSLNAGRRADTQYF. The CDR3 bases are TGCGCCAGCAGCTTGAACGCGGGTCGCCGGGCAGATACGCAGTATTTT.

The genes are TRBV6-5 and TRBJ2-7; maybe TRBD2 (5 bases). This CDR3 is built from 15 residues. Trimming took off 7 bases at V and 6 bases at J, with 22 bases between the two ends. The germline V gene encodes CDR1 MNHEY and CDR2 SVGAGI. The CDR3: CASKSEALYLREQYF. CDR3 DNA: TGTGCCAGCAAATCGGAGGCCTTATACCTCCGCGAGCAGTACTTC.

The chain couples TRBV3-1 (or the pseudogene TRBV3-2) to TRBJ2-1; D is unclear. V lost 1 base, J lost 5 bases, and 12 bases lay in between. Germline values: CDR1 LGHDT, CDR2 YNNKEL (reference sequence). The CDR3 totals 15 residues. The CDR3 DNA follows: TGTGCCAGCAGCCAAGTCCCGGCCAACAACAATGAGCAGTTCTTC. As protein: CASSQVPANNNEQFF.

CDR3 sequence reads: CASSPHPGTGYNSPLHF. The DNA for the CDR3 is TGTGCCAGCAGCCCTCATCCGGGGACAGGTTATAATTCACCCCTCCACTTT. The rearrangement uses TRBV3-1 (or the pseudogene TRBV3-2) and TRBJ1-6, with 8 bases identical to TRBD1. CDR1 is LGHDT and CDR2 is YNNKEL in the germline V gene (reference sequence). This CDR3 is 17 amino acids long. The J segment lost 4 bases and the V segment lost 4 bases, leaving 9 bases of the junction unmatched.